The next 14 T cell receptor beta chains were all read from a single sample in a study of regulatory T cells in long-lasting Graves disease. Arm-PCR of CDR3 regions and iRepertoire HTBI primers were the basis on which TCR beta libraries were built. Via MiXCR, TCRdb re-called the multiplex PCR reads, giving one row per CDR3 protein. This table has some 250,000 distinct CDR3 sequences, roughly 18% appearing once. Indicated time point: newly diagnosed GD, antithyroid drugs for less than 3 months. PBMC-extracted RNA yielded the TCR library. The sample was also reused in another study, on T cells in Graves' hyperthyroidism and ophthalmopathy.

The sample in question was peripheral blood mononuclear cells (PBMCs), obtained at new diagnosis, from a patient treated with antithyroid drugs. These receptors all come from a woman aged 25 to 39 with Graves disease.

This clonotype was detected many times. The V and J genes are TRBV5-1 and TRBJ2-7, with D possibly being TRBD1 (5 bases). The CDR3 covers 14 residues. Deletions cut 4 bases from V and 1 base from J, with 12 bases between. Germline lookup yields CDR1 SGHRS and CDR2 YFSETQ. CDR3 amino acids: CASSAGQPSYEQYF. The CDR3 DNA sequence: TGCGCCAGCAGCGCCGGACAACCGTCCTACGAGCAGTACTTC.

This clonotype was seen many times. The V gene is TRBV6-9, the J gene TRBJ1-2; maybe TRBD1 (5 bases). The CDR3 totals 15 residues. The V and J ends lost 4 bases and 1 base respectively, with 13 bases between them. The germline CDR1 and CDR2 sequences are MNHGY and SVAAGI. The CDR3 region has the DNA TGTGCCAGCAGTTTCGACAGCCTGGTTAACTATGGCTACACCTTC. Its translation: CASSFDSLVNYGYTF.

In its sample, this clonotype was seen many times. This chain uses TRBV12-5 with TRBJ2-5, with D unclear. Germline V CDR1 and CDR2: LGHNT, FRNRAP. The CDR3 extends over 13 amino acids. Trimming stripped 3 bases from V and 5 bases from J, with 10 bases between. This CDR3 is CASGFARRETQYF. CDR3 DNA sequence: TGTGCTAGTGGTTTCGCTAGACGGGAGACCCAGTACTTC.

This clonotype was counted at least ten times. This rearrangement joins TRBV9 to TRBJ2-5; 7 bases line up with TRBD2. Losses at the gene ends were 3 bases for V and 4 bases for J; bases not matched to a gene: 15. This CDR3 comprises 17 residues. Germline V lookup: CDR1 SGDLS, CDR2 YYNGEE. CDR3 protein: CASSERWGGKSAETQYF. CDR3 nucleotide sequence: TGTGCCAGCAGCGAGCGGTGGGGAGGGAAGAGTGCAGAGACCCAGTACTTC.

This clonotype was detected ten times or more. The rearrangement links TRBV27 to TRBJ1-6; the D gene is possibly TRBD1 (5 bases). The germline gives CDR1 MNHEY, CDR2 SMNVEV (reference sequence). Trimming stripped 5 bases from V and 3 bases from J, with 17 bases between. CDR3 size: 17 residues. The CDR3, as DNA: TGTGCCAGCAGTCCCTACGAGGGGCTAAACTATAATTCACCCCTCCACTTT. It yields the protein CASSPYEGLNYNSPLHF.

The chain couples TRBV4-2 to TRBJ2-5; 9 bases line up with TRBD2. This CDR3 contains 16 residues. The germline CDR1 and CDR2 sequences are LGHNA and YNFKEQ. Trimming at V came to 4 bases and at J to 5 bases, leaving 11 bases not matched to a gene. Here the CDR3 DNA reads TGTGCCAGCAGCCCCAACGGCGGGGGGGCCGGGGAGACCCAGTACTTC. Translating it yields CASSPNGGGAGETQYF.

This clonotype was recorded many times. The V call is TRBV12-3 or TRBV12-4, the J call TRBJ1-5; D is undetermined. The CDR3 loop spans 12 amino acids. V was pared by 4 bases and J by 9 bases, with 10 bases between. The CDR3 spells CASSWEPGPQHF. The DNA of the CDR3 is TGTGCCAGCAGTTGGGAACCCGGGCCCCAGCATTTT.

This clonotype was found many times. The chain joins TRBV4-2 to TRBJ1-6; 10 bases line up with TRBD1. Germline V gene sequence: CDR1 LGHNA, CDR2 YNFKEQ. The CDR3 totals 16 residues. Losses at the gene ends were 0 bases for V and 10 bases for J; bases not matched to a gene: 6. CDR3 residues: CASSQETGGDESPLHF. CDR3 DNA: TGTGCCAGCAGCCAAGAGACAGGGGGCGATGAATCACCCCTCCACTTT.

This clonotype was seen repeatedly, ten times or more. CDR3 protein: CSPSSGSGETQYF. The CDR3 DNA reads TGCAGCCCATCCTCGGGATCAGGGGAGACCCAGTACTTC. The V gene is TRBV20-1, the J gene TRBJ2-5; either TRBD1 or TRBD2 may fit D (5 bases each). The CDR3 covers 13 residues. The germline V gene encodes CDR1 DFQATT and CDR2 SNEGSKA (reference sequence).

This clonotype occurred many times. The gene calls are TRBV5-1 and TRBJ2-7, with TRBD1 as a possible D gene (6 bases). CDR1 and CDR2 from the germline V gene are SGHRS and YFSETQ. V was cut by 7 bases and J by 0 bases, with 14 bases left in between. There are 14 residues in the CDR3. CDR3: CASARQASSYEQYF. CDR3 nucleotide sequence: TGCGCCAGCGCCCGACAGGCGAGCTCCTACGAGCAGTACTTC.

This clonotype occurred many times. Mismatch with germline at one junction end may stem from a read error. The chain carries TRBV5-6 and TRBJ1-4, with TRBD1 as a possible D gene (6 bases). This CDR3 has 13 residues. Germline V gene lookup returns CDR1 SGHDT and CDR2 YYEEEE. Written as DNA, the CDR3 is TGTGCCAACAGCTTAGCAGGGGATGAAAAACTGTTTTTT. As protein: CANSLAGDEKLFF.

V gene TRBV27 combines with J gene TRBJ1-6; TRBD1 is a possible D gene (5 bases). Germline CDR1 is MNHEY and CDR2 is SMNVEV (reference sequence). The CDR3 is 16 residues long. V dropped 4 bases and J dropped 7 bases, with 17 bases sitting between them. The CDR3 DNA reads TGTGCCAGCAGTTATGGGGCAGGAGGTACGAATTCACCCCTCCACTTT. It specifies CASSYGAGGTNSPLHF.

The table lists this clonotype with many counts. This chain links TRBV2 with TRBJ1-6; the D gene is possibly TRBD1 (5 bases). The germline CDR1 and CDR2 sequences are SNHLY and FYNNEI. V shed 1 base and J shed 10 bases, with 14 bases lying between them. The CDR3 runs 15 residues. The CDR3 sequence is CASSEEGRTRSPLHF. The CDR3 DNA reads as TGTGCCAGCAGTGAAGAGGGGAGGACGCGGTCACCCCTCCACTTT.

This clonotype appeared many times. The gene calls are TRBV5-1 and TRBJ1-4, with TRBD1 matching over 9 bases. Germline assignment: CDR1 SGHRS and CDR2 YFSETQ. The CDR3 has 16 residues. V shed 4 bases and J 8 bases; nucleotides not matched to a gene: 12. The CDR3 DNA follows: TGCGCCAGCAGCCTGAATTCGGACAGGGGAGGGGAAAAACTGTTTTTT. Translating gives CASSLNSDRGGEKLFF.